The 27 T cell receptor beta chains listed next were all sequenced from one sample in a study of cytomegalovirus exposure and HLA in healthy donors (dated by TCRdb to 2015 to 2018). The library was prepared using the immunoSEQ multiplex PCR assay. TCRdb took over this immuneACCESS table, retaining in-frame rearrangements with V and J assigned. Such tables are incomplete; in checked studies, under half of the missing clones stem from an unresolved V gene, and the remainder is unexplained. The sample table holds some 150,000 clones, of which roughly nine tenths were seen once. The ten largest clones represent roughly 9.2% of the sample. The specimen was PBMCs. Receptors were obtained from a woman between 18 and 30 years old in good health and CMV-seropositive.

The V call is TRBV27, the J call TRBJ1-2; 7 positions match TRBD1. This CDR3 has 16 residues. After removal of 6 bases from V and 3 bases from J, the junction contained 13 bases not matched to a gene. Germline-derived CDR1 and CDR2 are MNHEY and SMNVEV (reference sequence). The CDR3 region is CASSSPTGNLHYGYTF. CDR3 DNA sequence: TGTGCCAGCAGCTCCCCGACAGGGAATCTGCACTATGGCTACACCTTC.

The V and J genes are TRBV6-5 and TRBJ2-2, with D perhaps matching TRBD1 (6 bases). Trimming shortened V by 11 bases and J by 2 bases, and 18 bases separated the two germline ends. The CDR3 covers 15 residues. Germline CDR1 MNHEY, CDR2 SVGAGI. This chain's CDR3 is CAASRDNPNTGELFF. Written as DNA, the CDR3 is TGTGCCGCCTCCCGGGACAACCCCAACACCGGGGAGCTGTTTTTT.

The genes are TRBV14 and TRBJ2-7, with TRBD1 matching 8 bases. Unmatched junction bases numbered 5, after V lost 2 bases and J lost 2 bases. This CDR3 contains 15 residues. Germline loops: CDR1 SGHDN, CDR2 FVKESK. CDR3 sequence (DNA): TGTGCCAGCAGCCAACCCGGGACAGGCCCCTACGAGCAGTACTTC. Translating it yields CASSQPGTGPYEQYF.

The chain has TRBV10-3 and TRBJ1-2; D unresolved. V gave up 4 bases and J gave up 6 bases, with 15 bases separating them. This CDR3 contains 14 residues. From germline, CDR1 is ENHRY and CDR2 SYGVKD. In nucleotides, the CDR3 is TGTGCCATCAGTGTAGGTGGAGGGAGAGATGGCTACACCTTC. This gives the protein CAISVGGGRDGYTF.

The chain has TRBV6-1 and TRBJ1-4; TRBD1 matches 7 bases. The CDR3 length is 13 residues. The V and J ends lost 10 bases and 5 bases, in that order; junction bases with no gene match: 7. The germline CDR1 and CDR2 sequences are MNHNS and SASEGT. CDR3 residues: CATRTGRNEKLFF. The DNA of the CDR3 is TGTGCCACGAGGACAGGCAGAAATGAAAAACTGTTTTTT.

V gene TRBV6-1 combines with J gene TRBJ1-2; 7 bases fit TRBD1. The CDR3 covers 15 residues. V lost 7 bases, J lost 4 bases, and 12 bases stayed unmatched. CDR1 and CDR2 (germline): MNHNS, SASEGT. CDR3 DNA sequence: TGTGCCAGCACCAGACAGGGATTTCTTTTCTATGGCTACACCTTC. Translation: CASTRQGFLFYGYTF.

This clone is a singleton in its sample. This chain uses TRBV25-1 with TRBJ1-1; tentative D call: TRBD1 (5 bases). Between the trimmed V and J ends, which lost 5 bases and 4 bases, there was a span of 14 bases. Germline CDR1 is MGHDK and CDR2 is SYGVNS. The CDR3 has 14 residues. The CDR3: CASSYGGGVTEAFF. The CDR3 region has the DNA TGTGCCAGCAGTTACGGGGGAGGGGTCACTGAAGCTTTCTTT.

V and J are TRBV5-1 and TRBJ2-7; tentatively, D is TRBD1 (6 bases). Germline V lookup: CDR1 SGHRS, CDR2 YFSETQ. CDR3 length: 15 amino acids. Trimming pared 5 bases from V and 4 bases from J, leaving 19 bases between. The CDR3 spells CASRPSRDNVYEQYF. CDR3 coding DNA: TGCGCCAGCAGACCTTCCCGGGACAATGTTTACGAGCAGTACTTC.

The chain employs TRBV9 and TRBJ1-3; the D is unclear. V was trimmed by 2 bases and J by 1 base, leaving 10 bases between them. CDR3 size: 15 residues. CDR1 is SGDLS, CDR2 YYNGEE, per germline. The CDR3 bases are TGTGCCAGCAGCGTGAGTGAGCAATCTGGAAACACCATATATTTT. It encodes CASSVSEQSGNTIYF.

The chain joins TRBV6-1 to TRBJ1-4; D is perhaps TRBD1 (5 bases). Germline CDR1 is MNHNS and CDR2 is SASEGT. V lost 4 bases to trimming and J lost 6 bases, with 18 bases between them. CDR3 length: 16 residues. This chain's CDR3 is CASSGKTLTGDEKLFF. The CDR3 bases are TGTGCCAGCAGTGGAAAGACACTAACGGGGGATGAAAAACTGTTTTTT.

The chain joins TRBV19 to TRBJ2-7, with D possibly TRBD1 on 7 matching bases. Trimming stripped 6 bases from V and 4 bases from J, with 19 bases between. Germline loops: CDR1 LNHDA, CDR2 SQIVND (reference sequence). The CDR3 totals 15 residues. In DNA, the CDR3 is TGTGCCAGTAGCAACGCAGGGGGGTACCAATACGAGCAGTACTTC. Translated, it gives CASSNAGGYQYEQYF.

The rearrangement links TRBV28 to TRBJ1-3; possible D gene TRBD1, 5 bases. The ends were cut back, 0 bases at V and 0 bases at J, with 6 bases in the middle. The CDR3 loop spans 15 amino acids. CDR1 is MDHEN, CDR2 SYDVKM, per germline. For the CDR3, the DNA is TGTGCCAGCAGTTTATGGGACATCTCTGGAAACACCATATATTTT. It codes for CASSLWDISGNTIYF.

V usage is TRBV23-1 and J usage is TRBJ2-7; 9 bases are a match to TRBD1. TRBV23-1 qualifies as an ORF whose function is uncertain. With 0 bases clipped from V and 2 bases from J, the junction kept 5 bases outside the gene matches. The CDR3 spans 16 residues. CDR3 bases: TGCGCCAGCAGTCAATCCCGGGGACAGGGCACCTACGAGCAGTACTTC. Translation: CASSQSRGQGTYEQYF.

This rearrangement joins TRBV9 to TRBJ2-2; D not certain. The CDR3 runs to 13 residues. Trimming pared 7 bases from V and 0 bases from J, leaving 7 bases between. Germline CDR1 and CDR2: SGDLS and YYNGEE. CDR3 protein: CASEVSNTGELFF. CDR3 coding DNA: TGTGCCAGCGAGGTTTCGAACACCGGGGAGCTGTTTTTT.

This chain joins TRBV2 and TRBJ1-4; D is unresolved. In germline, CDR1 is SNHLY, CDR2 FYNNEI. The V end lost 3 bases, the J end lost 13 bases, and 24 bases lay between the germline ends. This CDR3 has 16 residues. CDR3 DNA sequence: TGTGCCAGCAGTGAGGTCTCGGAGTCGCCGAGGCTAGGACTGTTTTTT. Its translation: CASSEVSESPRLGLFF.

Note on this clone: Sequence at one end of the junction differs from germline and may be a read error. V usage is TRBV13 and J usage is TRBJ1-2; TRBD1 agrees at 7 bases. From germline, CDR1 is PRHDT and CDR2 FYEKMQ (reference sequence). CDR3 length: 14 residues. CDR3 DNA: TGTGCCACCAGCCGTGGGCAGGGGGTAAATGGCTACACCTTC. This sequence encodes CATSRGQGVNGYTF.

This sequence joins TRBV30 and TRBJ2-7; a weak D match, TRBD2 (5 bases). CDR3 length: 13 amino acids. V lost 2 bases and J 6 bases, leaving 14 bases between the germline ends. Per the germline V gene, CDR1 is GTSNPN and CDR2 is SVGIG (reference sequence). CDR3 DNA: TGTGCCTGGAGTATGAGCCTCCGGGGCGAGCAGTACTTC. The encoded protein is CAWSMSLRGEQYF.

This clone was seen a handful of times. The rearrangement links TRBV19 to TRBJ1-1; D uncertain. With 3 bases removed from V and 1 base from J, the gap between germline ends came to 9 bases. Germline lookup yields CDR1 LNHDA and CDR2 SQIVND (reference sequence). The CDR3 runs 14 residues. In DNA form, the CDR3 reads TGTGCCAGTAGTATCGTCCCGGGGAACACTGAAGCTTTCTTT. Its translation: CASSIVPGNTEAFF. Together with reference TRBV19 and TRBJ1-1, the CDR3 gives the full variable domain: DGGITQSPKYLFRKEGQNVTLSCEQNLNHDAMYWYRQDPGQGLRLIYYSQIVNDFQKGDIAEGYSVSREKKESFPLTVTSAQKNPTAFYLCASSIVPGNTEAFFGQGTRLTVV.

The chain has TRBV6-6 and TRBJ1-2; 7 bases map to TRBD1. The trim removed 4 bases at V and 8 bases at J, leaving 13 bases unmatched. Germline loops: CDR1 MNHNY, CDR2 SVGAGI (reference sequence). The CDR3 covers 15 residues. CDR3 nucleotide sequence: TGTGCCAGCAGTTCCATGACAGGGACAAGGTTAGGCTACACCTTC. This translates into CASSSMTGTRLGYTF.

This chain connects TRBV2 to TRBJ1-1; 10 bases line up with TRBD1. This CDR3 has 14 amino acids. Germline trimming cut 6 bases from V and 4 bases from J; bases unmatched to any gene: 5. Germline-derived CDR1 and CDR2 are SNHLY and FYNNEI. CDR3 sequence (DNA): TGTGCCAGCAGGGAGACAGGGGGCCCCACTGAAGCTTTCTTT. This gives the protein CASRETGGPTEAFF. Drawing the rest from reference TRBV2 and TRBJ1-1, the complete variable domain is EPEVTQTPSHQVTQMGQEVILRCVPISNHLYFYWYRQILGQKVEFLVSFYNNEISEKSEIFDDQFSVERPDGSNFTLKIRSTKLEDSAMYFCASRETGGPTEAFFGQGTRLTVV.

The chain combines TRBV7-8 with TRBJ2-7, with 13 bases identical to TRBD2. The CDR3 extends over 15 amino acids. In germline, CDR1 is SGHVS, CDR2 FQNEAQ. V shed 5 bases and J 4 bases; nucleotides not matched to a gene: 5. The CDR3 is CASSIRTSGGYEQYF. CDR3 coding DNA: TGTGCCAGCAGCATAAGGACTAGCGGGGGTTACGAGCAGTACTTC. The whole variable domain, remainder taken from reference TRBV7-8 and TRBJ2-7, is GAGVSQSPRYKVAKRGQDVALRCDPISGHVSLFWYQQALGQGPEFLTYFQNEAQLDKSGLPSDRFFAERPEGSVSTLKIQRTQQEDSAVYLCASSIRTSGGYEQYFGPGTRLTVT.

Many counts were recorded for this clone. CDR3 amino acids: CASSSLPDREQYF. The CDR3 DNA sequence: TGTGCCAGCAGTTCACTCCCGGACAGGGAGCAGTACTTC. The chain joins TRBV27 to TRBJ2-7; 7 nucleotides match TRBD1. CDR1 MNHEY and CDR2 SMNVEV come from the germline V gene (reference sequence). The J segment lost 7 bases and the V segment lost 4 bases, leaving 7 bases of the junction unmatched. This CDR3 has 13 residues.

V and J are TRBV5-1 and TRBJ2-1, with TRBD2 matching 10 bases. The CDR3 sequence is 16 residues long. Germline loops: CDR1 SGHRS, CDR2 YFSETQ. Losses at the gene ends were 1 base for V and 3 bases for J; bases not matched to a gene: 4. This CDR3 is CASSLNVAGGYNEQFF. CDR3 in DNA: TGCGCCAGCAGCTTGAATGTAGCGGGGGGCTACAATGAGCAGTTCTTC.

The DNA for the CDR3 is TGTGCCAGCAGCTTCCCCGGGGGTCCCCAGCATTTT. This sequence encodes CASSFPGGPQHF. The chain links TRBV7-8 to TRBJ1-5, with D possibly being TRBD1 (5 bases). The CDR3 sequence is 12 residues long. The germline V gene encodes CDR1 SGHVS and CDR2 FQNEAQ. V was shortened by 3 bases and J by 10 bases, with 10 bases between the two germline ends. Variable domain in full (rest from reference TRBV7-8 and TRBJ1-5): GAGVSQSPRYKVAKRGQDVALRCDPISGHVSLFWYQQALGQGPEFLTYFQNEAQLDKSGLPSDRFFAERPEGSVSTLKIQRTQQEDSAVYLCASSFPGGPQHFGDGTRLSIL.

The chain joins TRBV7-9 to TRBJ1-5, with D uncertain. The germline V gene encodes CDR1 SEHNR and CDR2 FQNEAQ (reference sequence). This CDR3 region has 13 residues. The V and J ends lost 5 bases and 2 bases respectively, with 7 bases between them. The CDR3 DNA sequence: TGTGCCAGCAGCCGGGTTGGCAATCAGCCCCAGCATTTT. Its translation: CASSRVGNQPQHF.

This chain connects TRBV5-1 to TRBJ2-2, with 7 nucleotides matching TRBD1. The CDR3 length is 16 residues. In germline, CDR1 is SGHRS, CDR2 YFSETQ. Trimming removed 4 bases from V and 6 bases from J; junction bases left unmatched: 12. The CDR3 sequence is CASSREGAPGAGELFF. The CDR3 DNA reads TGCGCCAGCAGCCGAGAGGGGGCGCCAGGGGCCGGGGAGCTGTTTTTT.

V and J are TRBV19 and TRBJ2-6, with a possible D match to TRBD1 (5 bases). There are 14 residues in the CDR3. The V gene's germline CDR1 is LNHDA and CDR2 SQIVND (reference sequence). Trimming stripped 8 bases from V and 0 bases from J, with 8 bases between. Here the CDR3 reads CASLDSSGANVLTF. For the CDR3, the DNA is TGTGCCAGTCTCGACAGCTCTGGGGCCAACGTCCTGACTTTC. The variable domain in full, with the rest retrieved from reference TRBV19 and TRBJ2-6, is DGGITQSPKYLFRKEGQNVTLSCEQNLNHDAMYWYRQDPGQGLRLIYYSQIVNDFQKGDIAEGYSVSREKKESFPLTVTSAQKNPTAFYLCASLDSSGANVLTFGAGSRLTVL.